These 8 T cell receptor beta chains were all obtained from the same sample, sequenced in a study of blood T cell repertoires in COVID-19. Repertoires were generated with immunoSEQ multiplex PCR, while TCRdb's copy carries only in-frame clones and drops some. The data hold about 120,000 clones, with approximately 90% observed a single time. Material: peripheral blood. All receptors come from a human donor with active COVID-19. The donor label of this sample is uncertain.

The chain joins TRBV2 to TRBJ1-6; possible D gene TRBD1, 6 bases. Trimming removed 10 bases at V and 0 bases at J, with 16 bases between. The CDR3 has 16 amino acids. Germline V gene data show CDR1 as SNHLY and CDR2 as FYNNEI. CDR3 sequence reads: CATKTGTSSYNSPLHF. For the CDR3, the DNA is TGTGCCACCAAGACAGGTACCTCCTCCTATAATTCACCCCTCCACTTT.

As DNA, the CDR3 is TGTGCCAGCAGCCTTTTAGGAGGTGGCGGGGGGGTAGGTACGCAGTATTTT. Protein product: CASSLLGGGGGVGTQYF. The chain links TRBV28 to TRBJ2-3, with 9 bases matching TRBD2. V trimming: 6 bases; J trimming: 8 bases; junction bases outside the gene matches: 18. Looked up from germline, CDR1 is MDHEN and CDR2 is SYDVKM. The CDR3 is made up of 17 amino acids.

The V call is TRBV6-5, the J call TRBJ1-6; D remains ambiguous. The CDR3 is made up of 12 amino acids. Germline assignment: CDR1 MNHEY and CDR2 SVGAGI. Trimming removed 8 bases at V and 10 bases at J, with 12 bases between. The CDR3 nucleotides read TGTGCCAGCTGCCGTCCGGAGTCACCCCTCCACTTT. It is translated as CASCRPESPLHF.

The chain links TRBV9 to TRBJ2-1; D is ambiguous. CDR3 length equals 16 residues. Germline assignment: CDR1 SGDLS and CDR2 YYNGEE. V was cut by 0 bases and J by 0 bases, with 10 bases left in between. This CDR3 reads CASSVAGVLSYNEQFF. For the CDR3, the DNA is TGTGCCAGCAGCGTAGCAGGCGTCCTCTCCTACAATGAGCAGTTCTTC.

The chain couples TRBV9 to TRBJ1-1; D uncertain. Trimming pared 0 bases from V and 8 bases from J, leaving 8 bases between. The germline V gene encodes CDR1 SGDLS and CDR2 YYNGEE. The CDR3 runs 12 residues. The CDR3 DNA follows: TGTGCCAGCAGCGTAGGGGCAGGAGAAGCTTTCTTT. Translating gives CASSVGAGEAFF.

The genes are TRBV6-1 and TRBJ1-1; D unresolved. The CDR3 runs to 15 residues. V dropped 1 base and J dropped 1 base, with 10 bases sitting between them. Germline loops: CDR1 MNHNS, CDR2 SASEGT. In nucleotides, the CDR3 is TGTGCCAGCAGTGAAGGGGGAGTAACGAACACTGAAGCTTTCTTT. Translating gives CASSEGGVTNTEAFF.

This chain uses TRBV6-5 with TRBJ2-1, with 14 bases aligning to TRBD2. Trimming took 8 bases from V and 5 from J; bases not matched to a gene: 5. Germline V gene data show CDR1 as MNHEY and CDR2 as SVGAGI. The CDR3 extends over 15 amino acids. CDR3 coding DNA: TGTGCCAGCGAGGGACTAGCGGGGGTCAACAATGAGCAGTTCTTC. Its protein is CASEGLAGVNNEQFF.

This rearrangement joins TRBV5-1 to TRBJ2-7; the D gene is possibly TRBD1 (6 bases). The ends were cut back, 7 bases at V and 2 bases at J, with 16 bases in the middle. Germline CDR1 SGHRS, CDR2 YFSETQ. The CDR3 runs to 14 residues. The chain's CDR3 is CASGTGQYAYEQYF. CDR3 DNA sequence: TGCGCCAGCGGCACGGGACAATACGCCTACGAGCAGTACTTC.